A single sample is the source of the 29 T cell receptor beta chains below, sequenced in a study of technical replicates of blood from several donors. Data came from immunoSEQ multiplex PCR; TCRdb stores just in-frame clones and leaves some out. The sample includes roughly 59,000 clones, 86% of them seen just once. Sequenced: PBMCs. These receptors originate from a human donor in good health. Some clones in this sample may be carry-over from other donors' samples.

CDR3 nucleotide sequence: TGTGCCAGCAGCTTGTGGCAGGCCGACGAGCAGTACTTC. It translates to CASSLWQADEQYF. The rearrangement uses TRBV5-4 and TRBJ2-7; no clear D gene. This CDR3 has 13 amino acids. Trimming stripped 1 base from V and 5 bases from J, with 10 bases between. Germline CDR1 is SGHNT and CDR2 is YYREEE (reference sequence).

This clone was counted a few times. J is TRBJ1-1 and V is TRBV25-1; 7 bases fit TRBD1. Germline assignment: CDR1 MGHDK and CDR2 SYGVNS. After removal of 4 bases from V and 1 base from J, the junction contained 3 bases not matched to a gene. The CDR3 extends over 14 amino acids. The CDR3 protein is CASSAGQRNTEAFF. CDR3 coding DNA: TGTGCCAGCAGTGCGGGACAGCGGAACACTGAAGCTTTCTTT.

This chain joins TRBV7-2 and TRBJ2-1; possible D gene TRBD2, 5 bases. Germline V gene data show CDR1 as SGHTA and CDR2 as FQGNSA. CDR3 size: 16 residues. Trimming removed 1 base from V and 7 bases from J, with 17 bases in between. CDR3 nucleotides: TGTGCCAGCAGCTTAGTGGCGGGTTACCCTCCGAATGAGCAGTTCTTC. Translated: CASSLVAGYPPNEQFF.

The V gene is TRBV10-3, the J gene TRBJ2-3, with D uncertain. Germline CDR1 ENHRY, CDR2 SYGVKD. This CDR3 has 15 residues. V gave up 3 bases and J gave up 0 bases, with 10 bases separating them. CDR3 sequence reads: CAISEISTSTDTQYF. The CDR3 nucleotides read TGTGCCATCAGTGAAATTTCGACTAGCACAGATACGCAGTATTTT.

Here the CDR3 DNA reads TGTGCCAGCAGCTTGGCGTCGGCGGGAGGAGTAAATGAGCAGTTCTTC. It yields the protein CASSLASAGGVNEQFF. The chain recombines TRBV5-5 with TRBJ2-1, with 8 bases that match TRBD2. Germline CDR1 and CDR2: SGHKS and YYEKEE (reference sequence). The CDR3 runs 16 residues. V lost 0 bases, J lost 7 bases, and 9 bases stayed unmatched.

The chain uses TRBV4-3 and TRBJ2-3; D possibly corresponds to TRBD2 (6 bases). The CDR3 covers 18 residues. Germline CDR1 is LGHNA and CDR2 is YSLEER. Trimming pared 0 bases from V and 0 bases from J, leaving 16 bases between. The CDR3 DNA reads as TGCGCCAGCAGCCAAGATCTCGGCGGGCGGGGTAGCACAGATACGCAGTATTTT. It translates to CASSQDLGGRGSTDTQYF.

This rearrangement joins TRBV6-5 to TRBJ2-5, with 10 bases lining up with TRBD2. Germline loops: CDR1 MNHEY, CDR2 SVGAGI. The V gene end was trimmed by 8 bases and the J gene end by 5 bases; junction bases not matched to a gene: 8. The CDR3 consists of 14 residues. The CDR3 DNA reads as TGTGCCAGCCGCCTCTTTAGCGGGGGGGAGACCCAGTACTTC. It yields the protein CASRLFSGGETQYF.

This chain links TRBV6-1 with TRBJ2-1; 11 nucleotides agree with TRBD2. Germline V lookup: CDR1 MNHNS, CDR2 SASEGT. V lost 8 bases, J lost 10 bases, and 13 bases stayed unmatched. CDR3 length equals 15 residues. CDR3 nucleotides: TGTGCCAGCGAAACCGGGACTAGCGGCGGAGTGGAGCAGTTCTTC. Its protein is CASETGTSGGVEQFF.

The V and J genes are TRBV7-6 and TRBJ2-2; D possibly corresponds to TRBD2 (6 bases). CDR3 length equals 13 residues. With 5 bases removed from V and 5 bases from J, the gap between germline ends came to 9 bases. Per germline, CDR1 SGHVS and CDR2 FNYEAQ. CDR3 in DNA: TGTGCCAGCAGCGCCGGGGGAACCGGGGAGCTGTTTTTT. This codes for CASSAGGTGELFF.

The chain carries TRBV7-9 and TRBJ2-7; 13 bases fit TRBD2. The length of the CDR3 is 15 residues. In germline, CDR1 is SEHNR, CDR2 FQNEAQ (reference sequence). The trim removed 7 bases at V and 5 bases at J, leaving 8 bases unmatched. This chain's CDR3 is CASTKQGLAGDEQYF. CDR3 coding DNA: TGTGCCAGCACCAAACAAGGACTAGCGGGAGACGAGCAGTACTTC.

The chain is built from TRBV14 and TRBJ1-2, with 10 bases lining up with TRBD1. The CDR3 contains 17 residues. V shed 4 bases and J 4 bases; nucleotides not matched to a gene: 12. Per the germline V gene, CDR1 is SGHDN and CDR2 is FVKESK. CDR3 sequence: CASSPRQGAWTSYGYTF. For the CDR3, the DNA is TGTGCCAGCAGCCCTAGACAGGGGGCCTGGACGAGCTATGGCTACACCTTC.

Only one count was recorded for this clone. The chain has TRBV30 and TRBJ1-5; tentative D call: TRBD1 (5 bases). V was pared by 2 bases and J by 3 bases, with 8 bases between. There are 13 residues in the CDR3. CDR1 is GTSNPN and CDR2 is SVGIG in the germline V gene (reference sequence). The CDR3 DNA reads as TGTGCCTGGAGTCCGGACAACAATCAGCCCCAGCATTTT. Protein product: CAWSPDNNQPQHF.

V usage is TRBV6-5 and J usage is TRBJ1-2, with D uncertain. V lost 3 bases to trimming and J lost 0 bases, with 14 bases between them. The CDR3 runs to 16 residues. Germline V lookup: CDR1 MNHEY, CDR2 SVGAGI. DNA for the CDR3: TGTGCCAGCAGTTATTCCCCGGGAACTTCTAACTATGGCTACACCTTC. Amino acid sequence: CASSYSPGTSNYGYTF.

The CDR3 DNA reads TGTGCCAGCAGTCCGCAGGCCCAGTATGGCTACACCTTC. Its protein product is CASSPQAQYGYTF. The rearrangement links TRBV6-5 to TRBJ1-2; no clear D gene. In germline, CDR1 is MNHEY, CDR2 SVGAGI. There are 13 residues in the CDR3. V was trimmed by 5 bases and J by 5 bases, leaving 12 bases between them.

This clone was recorded only once. The chain uses TRBV5-1 and TRBJ1-5; 8 nucleotides align to TRBD1. The CDR3 covers 15 residues. V was clipped by 0 bases and J by 2 bases; unmatched bases: 1. CDR1 SGHRS and CDR2 YFSETQ come from the germline V gene. CDR3 sequence (DNA): TGCGCCAGCAGCTTGGGGGACAGGCGCAATCAGCCCCAGCATTTT. Translating gives CASSLGDRRNQPQHF.

The chain uses TRBV7-2 and TRBJ2-7; TRBD1 matches 7 bases. The V gene end was trimmed by 2 bases and the J gene end by 7 bases; junction bases not matched to a gene: 5. This CDR3 region has 13 residues. CDR1 and CDR2 from the germline V gene are SGHTA and FQGNSA. This CDR3 reads CASSLNRGKEQYF. The CDR3 coding sequence is TGTGCCAGCAGCTTAAACAGGGGTAAGGAGCAGTACTTC.

This chain links TRBV5-4 with TRBJ2-6; D is unresolved. V was trimmed by 4 bases and J by 3 bases, leaving 8 bases between them. Germline V gene sequence: CDR1 SGHNT, CDR2 YYREEE (reference sequence). This CDR3 contains 14 residues. The CDR3 coding sequence is TGTGCCAGCAGCAGCCCGCGTGGGGCCAACGTCCTGACTTTC. This codes for CASSSPRGANVLTF.

The V call is TRBV18, the J call TRBJ2-5; D may be TRBD2 (6 bases). Trimming removed 3 bases at V and 5 bases at J, with 13 bases between. CDR1 is KGHSH, CDR2 LQKENI, per germline. The CDR3 length is 14 residues. CDR3 amino acids: CASSPFRGLETQYF. Written as DNA, the CDR3 is TGTGCCAGCTCACCGTTTCGGGGACTGGAGACCCAGTACTTC. Combining the CDR3 with reference TRBV18 and TRBJ2-5 gives the whole variable domain NAGVMQNPRHLVRRRGQEARLRCSPMKGHSHVYWYRQLPEEGLKFMVYLQKENIIDESGMPKERFSAEFPKEGPSILRIQQVVRGDSAAYFCASSPFRGLETQYFGPGTRLLVL.

The rearrangement links TRBV10-2 to TRBJ2-3; 8 positions match TRBD2. Germline V CDR1 and CDR2: WSHSY, SAAADI. Germline trimming cut 8 bases from V and 2 bases from J; bases unmatched to any gene: 6. This CDR3 comprises 14 residues. CDR3 protein: CASGGTRITDTQYF. CDR3 nucleotide sequence: TGCGCCAGCGGCGGGACTAGAATCACAGATACGCAGTATTTT.

V and J are TRBV7-3 and TRBJ1-6; 7 bases align to TRBD1. V shed 5 bases and J 5 bases; nucleotides not matched to a gene: 3. Per the germline V gene, CDR1 is SGHTA and CDR2 is FQGTGA. The CDR3 has 14 amino acids. The CDR3 reads CASSLGTDNSPLHF. CDR3 DNA: TGTGCCAGCAGCCTCGGGACAGATAATTCACCCCTCCACTTT.

This clone occurred a few times. The rearrangement uses TRBV19 and TRBJ1-2, with 7 bases matching TRBD1. The V gene end was trimmed by 5 bases and the J gene end by 0 bases; junction bases not matched to a gene: 3. The CDR3 length is 14 residues. Per the germline V gene, CDR1 is LNHDA and CDR2 is SQIVND (reference sequence). CDR3: CASSPQGTNYGYTF. CDR3 DNA sequence: TGTGCCAGTAGTCCACAGGGGACTAACTATGGCTACACCTTC.

V is TRBV1 and J is TRBJ2-3; the table assigns TRBD2, which was not confirmed against the DNA. TRBV1 is flagged as a pseudogene. CDR3 length equals 16 residues. The CDR3 nucleotides read TGCACCAGCAGCCAAGACAGCGGGAGGGTCACAGATACGCAGTATTTT. Its protein product is CTSSQDSGRVTDTQYF.

The chain recombines TRBV19 with TRBJ1-2, with 8 bases aligning to TRBD1. J was trimmed by 7 bases and V by 6 bases; bases with no gene match: 10. The CDR3 length is 14 residues. Per germline, CDR1 LNHDA and CDR2 SQIVND (reference sequence). CDR3 sequence: CASRKQGVGGGYTF. CDR3 coding DNA: TGTGCCAGTAGGAAACAGGGGGTAGGAGGTGGCTACACCTTC. The full variable domain, rest sourced from reference TRBV19 and TRBJ1-2, is DGGITQSPKYLFRKEGQNVTLSCEQNLNHDAMYWYRQDPGQGLRLIYYSQIVNDFQKGDIAEGYSVSREKKESFPLTVTSAQKNPTAFYLCASRKQGVGGGYTFGSGTRLTVV.

This chain connects TRBV27 to TRBJ2-3; D possibly corresponds to TRBD1 (5 bases). The CDR3 has 13 residues. In germline, CDR1 is MNHEY, CDR2 SMNVEV (reference sequence). V was pared by 5 bases and J by 6 bases, with 12 bases between. CDR3 in DNA: TGTGCCAGCAGTCGCAGGGTAGGGGATACGCAGTATTTT. This sequence encodes CASSRRVGDTQYF.

The V call is TRBV5-1, the J call TRBJ1-4, with D unresolved. The CDR3 extends over 14 amino acids. Germline V gives CDR1 SGHRS, CDR2 YFSETQ. V lost 0 bases and J 4 bases, leaving 7 bases between the germline ends. CDR3 coding DNA: TGCGCCAGCAGCTTGGGAGTTCTTAATGAAAAACTGTTTTTT. It codes for CASSLGVLNEKLFF.

The V gene is TRBV27, the J gene TRBJ2-2; D remains unclear. V was trimmed by 5 bases and J by 4 bases, leaving 11 bases between them. Germline-derived CDR1 and CDR2 are MNHEY and SMNVEV (reference sequence). The CDR3 sequence is 14 residues long. CDR3 in amino acids: CASSPRLATGELFF. In DNA, the CDR3 is TGTGCCAGCAGTCCGCGGTTGGCCACCGGGGAGCTGTTTTTT.

The chain uses TRBV18 and TRBJ1-2; a weak D match, TRBD1 (5 bases). From germline, CDR1 is KGHSH and CDR2 LQKENI. The CDR3 extends over 14 amino acids. V lost 6 bases and J lost 5, with 16 bases in between. The CDR3 sequence: CASSPRDSSYGYTF. The CDR3 DNA reads TGTGCCAGCTCGCCCCGGGACTCCTCATATGGCTACACCTTC.

The rearrangement links TRBV13 to TRBJ2-5; D is perhaps TRBD2 (6 bases). The CDR3 covers 14 residues. V was clipped by 5 bases and J by 6 bases, with 16 bases between them. CDR1 and CDR2 (germline): PRHDT, FYEKMQ (reference sequence). The CDR3 sequence: CASSKAGGEKTQYF. The CDR3 DNA reads TGTGCCAGCAGCAAAGCGGGTGGGGAGAAGACCCAGTACTTC.

The chain is built from TRBV6-5 and TRBJ1-6, with 8 bases fitting TRBD1. The V and J ends lost 6 bases and 10 bases, in that order; junction bases with no gene match: 8. There are 14 residues in the CDR3. CDR1 and CDR2 (germline): MNHEY, SVGAGI. CDR3 amino acids: CASRRTGRGSPLHF. CDR3 coding DNA: TGTGCCAGCAGACGGACAGGGAGAGGCTCACCCCTCCACTTT.